Presented here are 4 T cell receptor beta chains from one specimen sequenced in a study of OX40 agonist ivuxolimab in advanced cancers. Assay used: immunoSEQ multiplex PCR; TCRdb lists only in-frame clones, some missing. The data hold roughly 87,000 clones, with roughly 91% observed a single time. The specimen was CD4+ or CD8+ T cells sorted from blood, collected in a trial of the OX40 agonist ivuxolimab. Every receptor here comes from an adult with an advanced solid tumor such as melanoma, head and neck, liver or kidney cancer.

The chain employs TRBV19 and TRBJ1-4; tentative D call: TRBD1 (6 bases). CDR1 LNHDA and CDR2 SQIVND come from the germline V gene (reference sequence). Trimming took 5 bases from V and 6 from J, leaving 13 bases between them. The CDR3 spans 14 residues. The CDR3 DNA reads as TGTGCCAGTAGTCCACCAGGGGAAGATGAAAAACTGTTTTTT. Residues: CASSPPGEDEKLFF. Supplemented by reference TRBV19 and TRBJ1-4, the full variable domain reads DGGITQSPKYLFRKEGQNVTLSCEQNLNHDAMYWYRQDPGQGLRLIYYSQIVNDFQKGDIAEGYSVSREKKESFPLTVTSAQKNPTAFYLCASSPPGEDEKLFFGSGTQLSVL.

The rearrangement joins TRBV7-2 to TRBJ1-1; D is unresolved. Trimming took off 2 bases at V and 2 bases at J, with 6 bases between the two ends. The CDR3 loop spans 13 amino acids. From germline, CDR1 is SGHTA and CDR2 FQGNSA. CDR3 in amino acids: CASSLLINTEAFF. The CDR3 DNA reads TGTGCCAGCAGCTTACTGATAAACACTGAAGCTTTCTTT.

V usage is TRBV10-3 and J usage is TRBJ2-1, with 8 bases lining up with TRBD2. The CDR3 is 16 amino acids. The V segment lost 0 bases and the J segment 9 bases; nucleotides outside the gene matches: 10. Germline values: CDR1 ENHRY, CDR2 SYGVKD. The CDR3 spells CAISESGSGEWGEQFF. In DNA, the CDR3 is TGTGCCATCAGTGAGTCGGGTAGCGGGGAATGGGGTGAGCAGTTCTTC.

The chain recombines TRBV6-5 with TRBJ1-4; 8 bases align to TRBD1. V was clipped by 6 bases and J by 7 bases; unmatched bases: 4. The CDR3 extends over 13 amino acids. Per germline, CDR1 MNHEY and CDR2 SVGAGI. CDR3 nucleotide sequence: TGTGCCAGCAGGACAGGGGCGGGTGAAAAACTGTTTTTT. Protein: CASRTGAGEKLFF.